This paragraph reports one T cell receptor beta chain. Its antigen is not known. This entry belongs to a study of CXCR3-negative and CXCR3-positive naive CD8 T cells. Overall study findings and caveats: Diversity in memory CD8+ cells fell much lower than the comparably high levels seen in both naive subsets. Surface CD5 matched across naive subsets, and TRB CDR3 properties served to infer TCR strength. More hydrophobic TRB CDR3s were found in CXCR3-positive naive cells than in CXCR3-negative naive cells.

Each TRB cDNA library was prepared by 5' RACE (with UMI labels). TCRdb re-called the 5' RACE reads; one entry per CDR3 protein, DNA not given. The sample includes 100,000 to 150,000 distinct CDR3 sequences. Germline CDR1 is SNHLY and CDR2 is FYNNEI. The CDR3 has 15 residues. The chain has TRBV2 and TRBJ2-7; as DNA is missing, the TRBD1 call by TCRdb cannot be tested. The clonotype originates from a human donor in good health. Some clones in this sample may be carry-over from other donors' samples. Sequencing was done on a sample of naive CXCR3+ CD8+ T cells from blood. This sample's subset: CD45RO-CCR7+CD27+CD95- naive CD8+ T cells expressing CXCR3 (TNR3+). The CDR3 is CASSEFPDRGYEQYF.